This T cell receptor beta chain was identified in a study of T cell responses to AZD1222 COVID-19 vaccine. Sequencing used immunoSEQ multiplex PCR; TCRdb keeps in-frame clones, though not all of them. The table includes around 100,000 clones, approximately 81% detected once. The CDR3 contains 16 residues. Germline values: CDR1 SGHTA, CDR2 FQGTGA. V lost 1 base and J lost 4; bases outside the gene matches: 3. V gene TRBV7-3 combines with J gene TRBJ2-1, with TRBD2 matching over 11 bases. This TCR was recovered from an adult in good health. The sequences come from peripheral blood, collected on day 0 of AZD1222 vaccination. The DNA for the CDR3 is TGTGCCAGCAGCTTAATAGCGGGAGGGATATACAATGAGCAGTTCTTC. This encodes CASSLIAGGIYNEQFF.